The clone carrying this TCR beta chain was detected only a few times. The target antigen is unknown. V was clipped by 2 bases and J by 7 bases, with 11 bases between them. CDR3 length: 13 amino acids. A second 7 to 11 cycle PCR used barcoded and J-beta primers. MiXCR, applied by TCRdb to the 5' RACE reads, yields one record per CDR3 protein. The data hold about 1.5 million distinct CDR3 sequences, with 42% observed a single time. These data are taken from a study of blood T cells in healthy people across ages. Overall study results and limits: Whereas aged donors had fewer naive CD4+ cells, long-lived donors had more of them and higher diversity.

The chain recombines TRBV12-3 or TRBV12-4 with TRBJ1-1; no clear D. The sequenced sample consisted of blood. This sequence was found in a woman under 30 in good health. The DNA of the CDR3 is TGTGCCAGCAGTTTACTTACGCGGGATGAAGCTTTCTTT. As protein: CASSLLTRDEAFF.